This T cell receptor beta chain originates from a study of spatial heterogeneity in lung cancer. This CDR3 contains 13 residues. With 6 bases removed from V and 8 bases from J, the gap between germline ends came to 13 bases. Time point of the sample: blood at routine non-recurrence follow-up after resection. TCRdb called the 5' RACE reads again in MiXCR, with one record for every CDR3 protein. Altogether 3,000 to 3,500 distinct CDR3 sequences are present, 15% to 20% being singletons, with the ten largest covering 40%. J is TRBJ1-4 and V is TRBV12-3 or TRBV12-4; perhaps TRBD1 as D (5 bases). The sample in question was PBMCs, obtained at follow-up. The receptor was derived from a male donor with early-stage non-small cell lung cancer. The CDR3 is CASSSPWGEKLFF. In DNA form, the CDR3 reads TGTGCCAGCAGCTCCCCATGGGGGGAAAAACTGTTTTTT.